A selection of T cell receptor beta chains follows, all from one sample in a study of Ad26.COV2.S vaccination and SARS-CoV-2 variants. The data were produced by immunoSEQ multiplex PCR, yet TCRdb's version contains in-frame clones alone and is incomplete. Among roughly 410,000 clones listed, roughly 80% were seen once. Source: peripheral blood, taken in a trial of Ad26.COV2.S vaccine versus placebo. The origin of the receptors is a person aged 18-65 years who received the Ad26.COV2.S COVID-19 vaccine or a placebo. The CDR3 runs from the conserved cysteine through the conserved F or W.

J gene: TRBJ2-5
V gene: TRBV10-3
CDR3 protein: CAISESLASETQYF

J gene: TRBJ2-2
V gene: TRBV24-1
CDR3 protein: CATSGAPNTGELFF

J gene: TRBJ1-2
V gene: TRBV7-6
CDR3 protein: CASSSMKREPYGYTF

J gene: TRBJ1-5
V gene: TRBV11-2
CDR3 protein: CASSPRGQGDQPQHF

J gene: TRBJ2-2
V gene: TRBV6-1
CDR3 protein: CASSEKGWTGELFF

J gene: TRBJ2-3
V gene: TRBV5-4
CDR3 protein: CASSLIAGGVNTQYF

J gene: TRBJ2-5
V gene: TRBV7-2
CDR3 protein: CASSFPGGPEETQYF

J gene: TRBJ2-7
V gene: TRBV6-5
CDR3 protein: CASSGLAGVLEQYF

J gene: TRBJ2-5
V gene: TRBV19
CDR3 protein: CASSSWDRGRETQYF

J gene: TRBJ2-3
V gene: TRBV4-3
CDR3 protein: CASSQDRLARYTDTQYF

J gene: TRBJ2-1
V gene: TRBV11-2
CDR3 protein: CASSLESLGNEQFF

J gene: TRBJ2-5
V gene: TRBV5-5
CDR3 protein: CASSFSGAETQYF

J gene: TRBJ2-2
V gene: TRBV11-2
CDR3 protein: CASSLVKIPGELFF

J gene: TRBJ2-7
V gene: TRBV7-2
CDR3 protein: CASSLQALTYEQYF

J gene: TRBJ2-7
V gene: TRBV28
CDR3 protein: CASISRRQGRYEQYF

J gene: TRBJ2-7
V gene: TRBV7-8
CDR3 protein: CASSLFRDYEQYF

J gene: TRBJ1-2
V gene: TRBV11-1
CDR3 protein: CASSLGTSNYGYTF

J gene: TRBJ1-1
V gene: TRBV7-2
CDR3 protein: CASSSMTLGTTEAFF

J gene: TRBJ1-2
V gene: TRBV13
CDR3 protein: CASSLGATTITYGYTF

J gene: TRBJ2-1
V gene: TRBV6-5
CDR3 protein: CASRTGLAAYNEQFF

J gene: TRBJ2-3
V gene: TRBV11-1
CDR3 protein: CASSFTSPGDTQYF

J gene: TRBJ1-6
V gene: TRBV5-1
CDR3 protein: CASSLGSSSYNSPLHF

J gene: TRBJ1-1
V gene: TRBV14
CDR3 protein: CASSQAGQSEAFF

J gene: TRBJ2-4
V gene: TRBV6-5
CDR3 protein: CASRRGAGKYIQYF

J gene: TRBJ2-6
V gene: TRBV7-3
CDR3 protein: CASSLAAPRDIASGANVLTF

J gene: TRBJ2-7
V gene: TRBV30
CDR3 protein: CAWISGLAGWKQYF

J gene: TRBJ1-1
V gene: TRBV3-1/TRBV3-2
CDR3 protein: CASSPIFNTEAFF

J gene: TRBJ2-7
V gene: TRBV10-3
CDR3 protein: CAISESPGGERPSYEQYF